These T cell receptor beta chains were read from a single sample in a study of vaccination effects on CD4 cells after COVID-19. These TCRs' antigens remain unknown. Assay: immunoSEQ multiplex PCR; the TCRdb copy retains only in-frame clones and omits some. The sample yields around 19,000 clones, approximately 70% seen once. Material: CD4+ T cells from PBMCs cultured with HCoV-NL63 spike peptides, obtained before COVID-19 vaccination. Receptors originate from a human donor who received a COVID-19 vaccine. Each CDR3 is given with its conserved first and last residue. The order of the fields is V gene, D gene, J gene, CDR3 length, clone size, CDR3 protein, CDR3 DNA. A D gene is named only where the DNA matches it firmly. Size is omitted from some rows. Given values are once, few, many or a class for expanded clones.

TRBV7-9,TRBD2,TRBJ2-5,18,.,CASSLPGLAGGVQETQYF,TGTGCCAGCAGCTTGCCGGGACTAGCGGGAGGAGTACAAGAGACCCAGTACTTC
TRBV2,.,TRBJ2-3,12,.,CASSEGSDTQYF,TGTGCCAGCAGTGAAGGGTCCGATACGCAGTATTTT
TRBV5-1,.,TRBJ1-1,13,.,CASSFRVNTEAFF,TGCGCCAGCAGCTTTCGGGTAAACACTGAAGCTTTCTTT
TRBV6-1,.,TRBJ1-2,12,.,CASSEGGVGYTF,TGTGCCAGCAGTGAAGGAGGAGTTGGCTACACCTTC
TRBV10-3,.,TRBJ1-5,14,few,CAITGDRFNQPQHF,TGTGCCATCACTGGCGACAGGTTCAATCAGCCCCAGCATTTT
TRBV10-3,.,TRBJ2-1,14,.,CAINPGADLNEQFF,TGTGCCATCAACCCAGGGGCGGATTTAAATGAGCAGTTCTTC
TRBV6-5,.,TRBJ2-7,14,.,CASSYSGVSYEQYF,TGTGCCAGCAGTTACAGTGGGGTATCCTACGAGCAGTACTTC
TRBV18,TRBD2,TRBJ2-7,15,.,CASSPTSGEKREQYF,TGTGCCAGCTCACCAACAAGCGGGGAGAAACGCGAGCAGTACTTC
TRBV4-1,.,TRBJ2-3,15,few,CASSQDYGAGDTQYF,TGCGCCAGCAGCCAAGATTACGGGGCGGGAGATACGCAGTATTTT
TRBV6-4,TRBD2,TRBJ2-1,15,.,CASSGSGSSYNEQFF,TGTGCCAGCAGTGGCAGCGGGAGCTCCTACAATGAGCAGTTCTTC
TRBV7-8,TRBD2,TRBJ2-1,17,.,CASSLGHLAGSFDEQFF,TGTGCCAGCAGCTTAGGGCATCTAGCGGGGAGCTTTGATGAGCAGTTCTTC
TRBV7-9,TRBD1,TRBJ1-1,13,.,CASSRQGNAEAFF,TGTGCCAGCTCTCGACAGGGGAACGCTGAAGCTTTCTTT
TRBV15,.,TRBJ2-6,18,.,CATSRGYPYSSGANVLTF,TGTGCCACCAGCAGAGGCTACCCCTATTCCTCTGGGGCCAACGTCCTGACTTTC
TRBV5-6,TRBD2,TRBJ2-1,15,.,CASSTSGRSYNEQFF,TGTGCCAGCAGCACCAGCGGGAGAAGTTACAATGAGCAGTTCTTC
TRBV27,.,TRBJ1-2,15,.,CASSFRLETNYGYTF,TGTGCCAGCAGTTTCAGGTTAGAGACTAACTATGGCTACACCTTC
TRBV27,.,TRBJ2-1,13,.,CASSFSRGIEQFF,TGTGCCAGCAGTTTCTCCAGGGGTATTGAGCAGTTCTTC
TRBV18,TRBD2,TRBJ2-7,16,.,CASSLSGTSVAYEQYF,TGTGCCAGCTCACTCTCCGGGACTAGCGTTGCGTACGAGCAGTACTTC
TRBV5-5,.,TRBJ2-1,15,.,CASSLLGDSYNEQFF,TGTGCCAGCAGCTTGCTCGGAGACTCCTACAATGAGCAGTTCTTC
TRBV12-3/TRBV12-4,.,TRBJ2-7,13,.,CASSLGLGMGQYF,TGTGCCAGCAGTTTAGGGCTTGGGATGGGGCAGTACTTC
TRBV19,.,TRBJ1-2,12,.,CASSISGLDYTF,TGTGCCAGTAGTATATCAGGTTTGGACTACACCTTC
TRBV7-9,TRBD2,TRBJ2-7,14,.,CASSLGGGLDEQYF,TGTGCCAGCAGCTTAGGGGGGGGGTTGGACGAGCAGTACTTC
TRBV7-7,.,TRBJ2-5,13,.,CASSPSPGETQYF,TGTGCCAGCAGCCCAAGCCCTGGAGAGACCCAGTACTTC
TRBV19,.,TRBJ1-1,15,.,CASSINGGASAEAFF,TGTGCCAGTAGTATAAATGGGGGGGCCAGCGCTGAAGCTTTCTTT
TRBV6-1,TRBD1,TRBJ1-1,14,.,CASSEQTGGTEAFF,TGTGCCAGCAGTGAACAGACAGGGGGGACTGAAGCTTTCTTT
TRBV5-4,TRBD2,TRBJ2-3,18,once,CASRTGTSGVRSTDTQYF,TGTGCCAGCAGAACCGGGACTAGCGGGGTTCGTAGCACAGATACGCAGTATTTT
TRBV18,.,TRBJ2-2,14,.,CASSPIQGTGELFF,TGTGCCAGCTCACCCATTCAGGGAACCGGGGAGCTGTTTTTT
TRBV27,TRBD1,TRBJ1-1,15,.,CASSFPGQGGTEAFF,TGTGCCAGCAGTTTTCCGGGACAGGGGGGCACTGAAGCTTTCTTT
TRBV3-1/TRBV3-2,.,TRBJ1-1,13,.,CASSQEPTWGAFF,TGTGCCAGCAGCCAAGAGCCCACTTGGGGAGCTTTCTTT
TRBV7-8,.,TRBJ1-2,15,.,CASSLAATGNYGYTF,TGTGCCAGCAGCTTAGCCGCTACAGGGAACTATGGCTACACCTTC
TRBV5-1,.,TRBJ2-5,15,.,CASSAEGQQQGTQYF,TGCGCCAGCAGCGCGGAGGGACAGCAACAGGGGACCCAGTACTTC
TRBV11-2,.,TRBJ1-2,17,.,CASSPLELKFLPHGYTF,TGTGCCAGCAGCCCACTCGAGCTTAAGTTTCTCCCTCATGGCTACACCTTC
TRBV7-9,.,TRBJ1-5,14,once,CASSLVGGNQPQHF,TGTGCCAGCAGCTTAGTAGGGGGCAATCAGCCCCAGCATTTT
TRBV6-5,TRBD1,TRBJ2-7,13,.,CASRGTGLYEQYF,TGTGCCAGCCGGGGGACAGGGCTTTACGAGCAGTACTTC
TRBV7-8,.,TRBJ2-5,14,.,CASSPGGRQETQYF,TGTGCCAGCAGCCCAGGGGGGAGGCAAGAGACCCAGTACTTC
TRBV6-5,.,TRBJ1-5,14,.,CASSPDSWYQPQHF,TGTGCCAGCAGTCCCGATAGCTGGTATCAGCCCCAGCATTTT
TRBV7-6,TRBD2,TRBJ2-5,15,once,CASSQGTSGQETQYF,TGTGCCAGCAGCCAGGGGACTAGCGGACAAGAGACCCAGTACTTC
TRBV6-5,TRBD1,TRBJ2-3,14,.,CACERTGTGDTQYF,TGTGCCTGCGAGCGGACAGGGACGGGAGATACGCAGTATTTT
TRBV6-1,.,TRBJ1-2,15,.,CASSEYEGRGYGYTF,TGTGCCAGCAGTGAATATGAGGGTCGCGGCTATGGCTACACCTTC
TRBV19,.,TRBJ1-2,14,.,CASSIYGTNYGYTF,TGTGCCAGTAGTATATACGGCACCAACTATGGCTACACCTTC
TRBV3-1/TRBV3-2,TRBD2,TRBJ2-5,13,few,CASSPGLKETQYF,TGTGCCAGCAGCCCGGGACTAAAAGAGACCCAGTACTTC
TRBV7-2,.,TRBJ2-5,13,once,CASSFAGGETQYF,TGTGCCAGCAGCTTTGCGGGCGGAGAGACCCAGTACTTC
TRBV3-1/TRBV3-2,TRBD2,TRBJ2-2,16,.,CASSQGVPSGTGELFF,TGTGCCAGCAGCCAAGGGGTTCCTAGCGGCACCGGGGAGCTGTTTTTT